These 9 T cell receptor beta chains came from one sample sequenced in a study of cytomegalovirus exposure and HLA in healthy donors. Using immunoSEQ multiplex PCR, the repertoire was profiled, and TCRdb retains in-frame clones only, with some absent. The sample has around 80,000 clones, approximately 95% seen once. The sample taken for sequencing was PBMCs. These receptors came from a woman younger than 30 in good health and CMV-seronegative.

The genes are TRBV14 and TRBJ2-7; D is unresolved. Germline V gives CDR1 SGHDN, CDR2 FVKESK. The CDR3 has 16 residues. The germline V and J ends were trimmed by 0 bases and 6 bases, with 18 bases remaining between them. CDR3 bases: TGTGCCAGCAGCCAAGAATTACTCACCACGCACCGCGAGCAGTACTTC. Its translation is CASSQELLTTHREQYF.

The J gene is TRBJ1-1, the V gene TRBV6-5, with 7 positions matching TRBD1. Germline V gene sequence: CDR1 MNHEY, CDR2 SVGAGI. The J segment lost 10 bases and the V segment lost 5 bases, leaving 10 bases of the junction unmatched. This CDR3 spans 13 amino acids. The CDR3 DNA reads TGTGCCAGCAGTCAGACAGGGCGTATTGGAGCTTTCTTT. This translates into CASSQTGRIGAFF.

The chain uses TRBV18 and TRBJ1-3; 8 nucleotides align to TRBD1. Trimming took 5 bases from V and 6 from J; bases not matched to a gene: 3. The CDR3 runs to 13 residues. Germline assignment: CDR1 KGHSH and CDR2 LQKENI. The CDR3 nucleotides are TGTGCCAGCTCAGAGGACAGGGAAAACACCATATATTTT. As protein: CASSEDRENTIYF.

The chain carries TRBV15 and TRBJ2-2; 10 nucleotides match TRBD2. The CDR3 is 16 amino acids. J lost 6 bases, V lost 1 base, and 5 bases had no gene match. The germline CDR1 and CDR2 sequences are LNHNV and YYDKDF (reference sequence). The CDR3 nucleotides are TGTGCCACCAGCAGAGGCCTAGCGGGAGACGCCGGGGAGCTGTTTTTT. It yields the protein CATSRGLAGDAGELFF.

This chain connects TRBV11-2 to TRBJ2-2, with D maybe TRBD2 (6 bases). CDR1 is SGHAT and CDR2 is FQNNGV in the germline V gene. The V gene lost 1 base and the J gene lost 7 bases, with 16 bases spanning the gap. The CDR3 is 16 amino acids. CDR3 sequence: CASSLGPGGPNGELFF. Written as DNA, the CDR3 is TGTGCCAGCAGCTTAGGGCCCGGGGGTCCCAACGGGGAGCTGTTTTTT.

V and J are TRBV5-6 and TRBJ2-1; perhaps TRBD2 as D (6 bases). The CDR3 covers 15 residues. Germline CDR1 is SGHDT and CDR2 is YYEEEE. V lost 0 bases and J 8 bases, leaving 15 bases between the germline ends. CDR3 loop: CASSLAGLLRYEQFF. The CDR3 DNA reads as TGTGCCAGCAGCTTGGCGGGACTCCTCCGGTATGAGCAGTTCTTC.

This chain uses TRBV29-1 with TRBJ2-1; 8 bases are a match to TRBD1. CDR1 SQVTM and CDR2 ANQGSEA come from the germline V gene. The CDR3 contains 15 residues. The V and J ends lost 7 bases and 7 bases, in that order; junction bases with no gene match: 15. Here the CDR3 DNA reads TGCAGCGGAAAGGAAAGGACAGGGACGATGAATGAGCAGTTCTTC. Translation: CSGKERTGTMNEQFF.

The chain carries TRBV5-1 and TRBJ2-3; possible D gene TRBD2, 6 bases. This CDR3 comprises 14 residues. With 0 bases removed from V and 5 bases from J, the gap between germline ends came to 10 bases. The V gene's germline CDR1 is SGHRS and CDR2 YFSETQ. The CDR3 DNA is TGCGCCAGCAGCTTGGGAGGAGGGCAAGATACGCAGTATTTT. Protein sequence: CASSLGGGQDTQYF.

DNA of the CDR3: TGTGCCAGCAGTAGACTAGCGGGGACTTCCTACGAGCAGTACTTC. Protein: CASSRLAGTSYEQYF. V is TRBV6-1 and J is TRBJ2-7; 11 nucleotides match TRBD2. CDR1 is MNHNS, CDR2 SASEGT, per germline. The CDR3 runs to 15 residues. V was clipped by 5 bases and J by 1 base; unmatched bases: 4.